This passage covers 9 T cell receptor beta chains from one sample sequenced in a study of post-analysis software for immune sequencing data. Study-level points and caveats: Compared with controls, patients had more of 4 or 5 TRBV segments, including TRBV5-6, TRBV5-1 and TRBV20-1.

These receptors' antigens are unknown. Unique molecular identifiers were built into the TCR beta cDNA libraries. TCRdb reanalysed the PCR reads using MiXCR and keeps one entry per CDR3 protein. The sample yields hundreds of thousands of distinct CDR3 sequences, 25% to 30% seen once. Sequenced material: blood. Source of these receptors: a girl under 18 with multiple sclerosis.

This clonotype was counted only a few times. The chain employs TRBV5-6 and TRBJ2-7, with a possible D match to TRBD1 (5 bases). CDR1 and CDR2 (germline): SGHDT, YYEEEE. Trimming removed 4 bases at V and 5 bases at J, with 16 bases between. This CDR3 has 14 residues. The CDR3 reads CASSPAQGRNEQYF. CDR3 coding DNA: TGTGCCAGCAGCCCCGCCCAGGGTCGTAACGAGCAGTACTTC.

CDR3 coding DNA: TGTGCCAGCAGCTTCTCGGAGGAAGGGCCTAATGAAAAACTGTTTTTT. Protein product: CASSFSEEGPNEKLFF. This chain joins TRBV7-9 and TRBJ1-4; no clear D gene. This CDR3 comprises 16 residues. V was clipped by 3 bases and J by 3 bases, with 14 bases between them. Germline-derived CDR1 and CDR2 are SEHNR and FQNEAQ (reference sequence).

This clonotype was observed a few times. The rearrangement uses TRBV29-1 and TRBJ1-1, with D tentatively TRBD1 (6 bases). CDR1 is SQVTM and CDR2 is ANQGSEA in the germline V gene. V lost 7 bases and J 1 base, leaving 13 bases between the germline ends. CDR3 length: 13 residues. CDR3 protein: CSASGTSNTEAFF. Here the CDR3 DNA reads TGCAGCGCTTCCGGGACATCGAACACTGAAGCTTTCTTT.

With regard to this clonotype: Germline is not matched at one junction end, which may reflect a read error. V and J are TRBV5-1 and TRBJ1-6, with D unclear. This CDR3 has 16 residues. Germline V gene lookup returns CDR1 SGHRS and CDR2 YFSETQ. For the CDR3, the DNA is TGCGCCAGCAGCTTGACGGTTCCATCGGGAGGTTCACCCCCCCACTTT. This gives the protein CASSLTVPSGGSPPHF.

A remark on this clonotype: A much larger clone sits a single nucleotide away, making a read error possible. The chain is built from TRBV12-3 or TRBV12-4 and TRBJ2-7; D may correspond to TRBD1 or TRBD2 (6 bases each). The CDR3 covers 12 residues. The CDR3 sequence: CVSRDGGDNPYF. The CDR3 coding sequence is TGTGTCAGCAGGGACGGGGGCGACAACCCGTACTTC.

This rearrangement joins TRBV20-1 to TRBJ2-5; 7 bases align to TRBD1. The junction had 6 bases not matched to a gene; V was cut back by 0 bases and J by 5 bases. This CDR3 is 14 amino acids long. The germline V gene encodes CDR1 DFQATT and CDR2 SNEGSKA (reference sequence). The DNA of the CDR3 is TGCAGTGCTAGAGATATGAGGGGGCTGGAGACCCAGTACTTC. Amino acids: CSARDMRGLETQYF.

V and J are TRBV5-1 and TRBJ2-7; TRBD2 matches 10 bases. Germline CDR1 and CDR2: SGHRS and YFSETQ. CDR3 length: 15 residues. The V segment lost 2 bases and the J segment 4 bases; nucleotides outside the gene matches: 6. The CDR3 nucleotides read TGCGCCAGCAGCTTTGGGGCTAGCGGGGGATACGAGCAGTACTTC. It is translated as CASSFGASGGYEQYF.

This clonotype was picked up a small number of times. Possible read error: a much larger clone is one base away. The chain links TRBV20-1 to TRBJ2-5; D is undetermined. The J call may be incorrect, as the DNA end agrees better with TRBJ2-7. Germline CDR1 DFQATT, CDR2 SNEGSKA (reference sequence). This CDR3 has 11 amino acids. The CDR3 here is CSARDVYEQYF. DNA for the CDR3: TGCAGTGCTAGAGATGTCTACGAGCAGTACTTC.

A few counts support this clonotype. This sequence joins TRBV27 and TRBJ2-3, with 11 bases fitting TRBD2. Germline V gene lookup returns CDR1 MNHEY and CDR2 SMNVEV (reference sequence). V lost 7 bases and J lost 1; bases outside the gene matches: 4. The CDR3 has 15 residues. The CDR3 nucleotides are TGTGCCAGCAATCTAGCGGGGGGACGCACAGATACGCAGTATTTT. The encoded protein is CASNLAGGRTDTQYF.